This TCR beta chain was identified during a study of control samples from healthy donors and cancer patients. This table comes from immunoSEQ multiplex PCR, and its TCRdb copy is limited to in-frame clones, with some not included. The repertoire holds about 120,000 clones, with roughly nine tenths as singletons. The V segment lost 3 bases and the J segment 0 bases; nucleotides outside the gene matches: 8. The germline V gene encodes CDR1 SGDLS and CDR2 YYNGEE. The CDR3 consists of 16 residues. The sequencing sample was made of blood. The clonotype was recovered from a man in his fifties in good health. The rearrangement links TRBV9 to TRBJ1-2; 7 nucleotides line up with TRBD1. The DNA of the CDR3 is TGTGCCAGCAGCGAGGCCGACAGGGAAGCTAACTATGGCTACACCTTC. Protein sequence: CASSEADREANYGYTF.